The 5 T cell receptor beta chains below were found in one sample sequenced in a study of OX40 agonist ivuxolimab in advanced cancers. The method was immunoSEQ multiplex PCR; TCRdb's version includes in-frame clones alone and lacks a portion of them. This sample yields about 14,000 clones, of which 87% are seen a single time; around 67% belongs to the top ten. Sample: CD4+ or CD8+ T cells sorted from blood, taken in a trial of the OX40 agonist ivuxolimab. These TCRs come from an adult with an advanced solid tumor such as melanoma, head and neck, liver or kidney cancer.

The chain is built from TRBV30 and TRBJ2-7, with 13 bases lining up with TRBD2. The CDR3 is made up of 16 amino acids. CDR1 is GTSNPN and CDR2 is SVGIG in the germline V gene (reference sequence). V dropped 2 bases and J dropped 1; count of bases not matched to a gene: 5. CDR3 coding DNA: TGTGCCTGGAGTACAGGACTAGCGGGGGCTTCCTACGAGCAGTACTTC. Encoded protein: CAWSTGLAGASYEQYF.

The chain employs TRBV6-5 and TRBJ1-1; D is perhaps TRBD1 (5 bases). The germline V and J ends were trimmed by 7 bases and 1 base, with 13 bases remaining between them. Germline assignment: CDR1 MNHEY and CDR2 SVGAGI. This CDR3 is 14 amino acids long. CDR3 DNA: TGTGCCAGCAAGCAGGGCTTTGGGAACACTGAAGCTTTCTTT. This encodes CASKQGFGNTEAFF.

This clone was seen more than once but under ten times. The rearrangement joins TRBV9 to TRBJ1-1; D is perhaps TRBD1 (5 bases). CDR3 length equals 14 residues. V was clipped by 0 bases and J by 2 bases, with 8 bases between them. In germline, CDR1 is SGDLS, CDR2 YYNGEE. The CDR3 loop reads CASSVGRGNTEAFF. CDR3 nucleotides: TGTGCCAGCAGCGTAGGGAGGGGAAACACTGAAGCTTTCTTT.

This chain links TRBV6-6 with TRBJ2-7, with no clear D. With 5 bases removed from V and 0 bases from J, the gap between germline ends came to 8 bases. Germline lookup yields CDR1 MNHNY and CDR2 SVGAGI (reference sequence). The CDR3 has 13 amino acids. Here the CDR3 DNA reads TGTGCCAGCAGTCAAACTATCTCCTACGAGCAGTACTTC. The encoded protein is CASSQTISYEQYF.

This chain joins TRBV2 and TRBJ1-4; no clear D gene. This CDR3 is 14 amino acids long. The germline V and J ends were trimmed by 6 bases and 4 bases, with 12 bases remaining between them. CDR1 and CDR2 from the germline V gene are SNHLY and FYNNEI. The DNA of the CDR3 is TGTGCCAGCAGCCCAGACACGGTTAATGAAAAACTGTTTTTT. Encoded protein: CASSPDTVNEKLFF. The entire variable domain, with the rest obtained from reference TRBV2 and TRBJ1-4, is as follows: EPEVTQTPSHQVTQMGQEVILRCVPISNHLYFYWYRQILGQKVEFLVSFYNNEISEKSEIFDDQFSVERPDGSNFTLKIRSTKLEDSAMYFCASSPDTVNEKLFFGSGTQLSVL.